This T cell receptor beta chain was identified in a study of blood T cell repertoires in COVID-19. Study background: Sample material is recorded as cDNA or gDNA derived from T cells, B-cell-depleted T cells, or PBMCs.

Clones were read by immunoSEQ multiplex PCR, and TCRdb kept only the in-frame ones, dropping some. Of about 150,000 clones in the sample, approximately 80% were seen once. Patients from Seattle were sampled longitudinally, starting during active infection. This clonotype originated in an elderly woman with COVID-19, enrolled during active disease. Sequencing was carried out using peripheral blood.

CDR3 region: CASGLVDGAEQFF. CDR3 DNA: TGTGCTAGTGGTTTGGTAGATGGAGCGGAGCAGTTCTTC. The chain has TRBV12-5 and TRBJ2-1; D is unclear. The CDR3 contains 13 residues. V was pared by 0 bases and J by 10 bases, with 10 bases between. The germline gives CDR1 LGHNT, CDR2 FRNRAP.